The source of this T cell receptor (beta chain) is a study of cytomegalovirus exposure and HLA in healthy donors. From germline, CDR1 is SQVTM and CDR2 ANQGSEA. Trimming removed 4 bases from V and 1 base from J, with 14 bases in between. The CDR3 has 15 amino acids. Overall study findings and caveats: A cluster of highly shared sequence variants was likely a sequencing artifact. Analysis performed later found under 20,000 TCR beta sequences associated with HLA alleles at 0.05 false discovery rate. Follow-up analysis later connected one missense variant in DCLRE1C with trimming of TCR beta V- and J-genes.

It was with 60 Vbeta and 13 Jbeta primers that the PCR ran. The data were produced by immunoSEQ multiplex PCR, yet TCRdb's version contains in-frame clones alone and is incomplete. The sample records approximately 89,000 clones, roughly 80% being singletons. A remark on this clone: Its antigen remains unidentified.

The sequenced material came from PBMCs. The V and J genes are TRBV29-1 and TRBJ1-3; no reliable D call. The sequence derives from a human donor in good health. CDR3 in amino acids: CSVAREPGSGNTIYF. For the CDR3, the DNA is TGCAGCGTTGCTAGGGAGCCTGGATCTGGAAACACCATATATTTT.